These 26 T cell receptor beta chains originate from one sample sequenced in a study of T cells in Graves' hyperthyroidism and ophthalmopathy. The TCR beta CDR3 regions underwent amplification using RNA transcripts as the source. The HTBI primer set served for first-round RT-PCR of the TCR CDR3. Each CDR3 protein is one row after TCRdb ran MiXCR on the multiplex PCR reads. Here the sample spans fewer than 850,000 distinct CDR3 sequences, approximately 15% being singletons. Specimen: blood. The origin of the receptors is a man between 45 and 60 years old with Graves' hyperthyroidism.

This chain links TRBV27 with TRBJ2-7; 14 nucleotides align to TRBD2. This CDR3 spans 16 amino acids. V gave up 8 bases and J gave up 4 bases; unmatched junction bases: 10. Germline CDR1 reads MNHEY; CDR2 reads SMNVEV (reference sequence). CDR3 sequence reads: CASSGLAGARGYEQYF. For the CDR3, the DNA is TGTGCCAGCTCGGGACTAGCGGGAGCTAGGGGTTACGAGCAGTACTTC.

This clonotype was observed at least ten times. The chain has TRBV7-3 and TRBJ2-5, with 13 positions matching TRBD2. The CDR3 covers 16 residues. CDR1 and CDR2 (germline): SGHTA, FQGTGA. The V segment lost 4 bases and the J segment 5 bases; nucleotides outside the gene matches: 7. CDR3 protein: CASSSRTSGRLETQYF. CDR3 coding DNA: TGTGCCAGCAGCTCACGGACTAGCGGGAGACTGGAGACCCAGTACTTC.

This chain joins TRBV5-6 and TRBJ2-1; D is possibly TRBD2 (5 bases). The CDR3 is 15 amino acids. Germline V gene sequence: CDR1 SGHDT, CDR2 YYEEEE. V shed 2 bases and J shed 5 bases, with 14 bases lying between them. The CDR3: CASSFVGISHNEQFF. The CDR3 region has the DNA TGTGCCAGCAGCTTCGTCGGGATAAGCCACAATGAGCAGTTCTTC.

The chain couples TRBV28 to TRBJ2-6; TRBD1 aligns across 8 bases. Trimming removed 8 bases from V and 0 bases from J; junction bases left unmatched: 12. The CDR3 runs 18 residues. Germline CDR1 MDHEN, CDR2 SYDVKM. The DNA of the CDR3 is TGTGCCAGCCGTGGACCGGGACAGGAACTCTCTGGGGCCAACGTCCTGACTTTC. Protein product: CASRGPGQELSGANVLTF. The full variable domain, completed using reference TRBV28 and TRBJ2-6, is DVKVTQSSRYLVKRTGEKVFLECVQDMDHENMFWYRQDPGLGLRLIYFSYDVKMKEKGDIPEGYSVSREKKERFSLILESASTNQTSMYLCASRGPGQELSGANVLTFGAGSRLTVL.

This clonotype was seen at least ten times. Written as DNA, the CDR3 is TGTGCCAGCAGCTTAGCGACAGGAGGGCCCATTTACGAGCAGTACTTC. This sequence encodes CASSLATGGPIYEQYF. The chain uses TRBV11-2 and TRBJ2-7, with D perhaps matching TRBD1 or TRBD2 (6 bases each). The CDR3 totals 16 residues. The V gene lost 1 base and the J gene lost 4 bases, with 17 bases spanning the gap. Germline CDR1 and CDR2: SGHAT and FQNNGV.

This chain links TRBV7-6 with TRBJ2-5; TRBD1 agrees at 9 bases. Unmatched junction bases numbered 7, after V lost 3 bases and J lost 5 bases. The germline V gene encodes CDR1 SGHVS and CDR2 FNYEAQ. This CDR3 region has 15 residues. CDR3 loop: CASSLGYRGHETQYF. The CDR3 region has the DNA TGTGCCAGCAGCTTGGGCTACAGGGGGCACGAGACCCAGTACTTC.

This clonotype occurred many times. The CDR3 DNA reads as TGCAGTGCTAGGAAAGCGGGAGGTAGTAATGAGCAGTTCTTC. Translation: CSARKAGGSNEQFF. This rearrangement joins TRBV20-1 to TRBJ2-1; 9 positions agree with TRBD2. The CDR3 totals 14 residues. Germline CDR1 is DFQATT and CDR2 is SNEGSKA (reference sequence). V shed 3 bases and J 7 bases; nucleotides not matched to a gene: 7.

Ten or more counts support this clonotype. The V and J genes are TRBV7-3 and TRBJ1-5, with a weak D call TRBD1 (5 bases). Per germline, CDR1 SGHTA and CDR2 FQGTGA. Trimming took 0 bases from V and 0 from J, leaving 12 bases between them. The CDR3 sequence is 17 residues long. The CDR3 protein is CASSLTGGTYSNQPQHF. In DNA form, the CDR3 reads TGTGCCAGCAGCTTAACGGGGGGGACCTATAGCAATCAGCCCCAGCATTTT.

This chain links TRBV25-1 with TRBJ2-3, with 8 bases lining up with TRBD1. V gave up 3 bases and J gave up 0 bases; unmatched junction bases: 5. The CDR3 consists of 16 residues. CDR1 MGHDK and CDR2 SYGVNS come from the germline V gene. CDR3 DNA: TGTGCCAGCAGTGATCCCGGGACAGGTAGCACAGATACGCAGTATTTT. Translated, it gives CASSDPGTGSTDTQYF. Together with reference TRBV25-1 and TRBJ2-3, the CDR3 gives the full variable domain: EADIYQTPRYLVIGTGKKITLECSQTMGHDKMYWYQQDPGMELHLIHYSYGVNSTEKGDLSSESTVSRIRTEHFPLTLESARPSHTSQYLCASSDPGTGSTDTQYFGPGTRLTVL.

This clonotype was recorded a few times. The chain combines TRBV4-2 with TRBJ2-7, with D maybe TRBD2 (6 bases). Germline assignment: CDR1 LGHNA and CDR2 YNFKEQ. The CDR3 runs 13 residues. Trimming stripped 4 bases from V and 12 bases from J, with 19 bases between. CDR3 in DNA: TGTGCCAGCAGCCGAGAGGACTACCAGAGGCTGTACTTC. The encoded protein is CASSREDYQRLYF.

This clonotype occurred many times. The V and J genes are TRBV30 and TRBJ2-7; D ambiguous. CDR1 and CDR2 (germline): GTSNPN, SVGIG (reference sequence). Trimming stripped 4 bases from V and 1 base from J, with 11 bases between. The CDR3 contains 13 residues. The CDR3 DNA reads TGTGCCTGGAAGGGCGGCTATTCCTACGAGCAGTACTTC. It specifies CAWKGGYSYEQYF.

This clonotype was recorded at least ten times. The J gene is TRBJ2-1, the V gene TRBV20-1, with 13 bases aligning to TRBD2. CDR1 is DFQATT, CDR2 SNEGSKA, per germline (reference sequence). Trimming took 2 bases from V and 7 from J; bases not matched to a gene: 11. The CDR3 sequence is 17 residues long. CDR3 sequence: CSARSPGLAGVHNEQFF. CDR3 bases: TGCAGTGCTAGATCTCCCGGACTAGCGGGAGTCCATAATGAGCAGTTCTTC.

This clonotype has just a few counts. The J gene is TRBJ2-1, the V gene TRBV6-1; D is perhaps TRBD2 (6 bases). The length of the CDR3 is 15 residues. CDR1 MNHNS and CDR2 SASEGT come from the germline V gene. V lost 5 bases and J lost 1, with 12 bases in between. CDR3 sequence: CASSMLARSYNEQFF. The CDR3 bases are TGTGCCAGCAGTATGCTAGCGCGGTCCTACAATGAGCAGTTCTTC.

Notes on this clonotype: This may be a read error, as it is one base from a much larger clone. This chain connects TRBV7-3 to TRBJ2-5; 10 nucleotides align to TRBD2. The CDR3 is 17 amino acids. Germline CDR1 reads SGHTA; CDR2 reads FQGTGA. Here the CDR3 reads CASSPAKGSGRWETRYF. CDR3 DNA: TGTGCCAGCAGCCCGGCCAAGGGTAGCGGGAGGTGGGAGACCCGGTACTTC.

This clonotype turned up a few times. V and J are TRBV13 and TRBJ2-2, with D perhaps assigned TRBD1 or TRBD2 (6 bases each). The CDR3 is 16 residues long. V lost 5 bases to trimming and J lost 4 bases, with 17 bases between them. Germline-derived CDR1 and CDR2 are PRHDT and FYEKMQ (reference sequence). Here the CDR3 DNA reads TGTGCCAGCAGCCTGGGGTCGGGGGCTCGCACCGGGGAGCTGTTTTTT. Its protein is CASSLGSGARTGELFF.

This clonotype was recorded at least ten times. This rearrangement joins TRBV7-9 to TRBJ1-2, with a possible D match to TRBD1 (6 bases). The CDR3 runs 13 residues. Germline CDR1 reads SEHNR; CDR2 reads FQNEAQ (reference sequence). V shed 1 base and J shed 6 bases, with 9 bases lying between them. The CDR3 DNA reads TGTGCCAGCAGCTTAGGGGGGCCGGATGGCTACACCTTC. It codes for CASSLGGPDGYTF.

This clonotype was found many times. V gene TRBV30 combines with J gene TRBJ2-3; D gene ambiguous. V shed 7 bases and J shed 0 bases, with 17 bases lying between them. The germline CDR1 and CDR2 sequences are GTSNPN and SVGIG (reference sequence). The CDR3 is 15 residues long. CDR3 loop: CASTTGTSSTDTQYF. CDR3 bases: TGTGCCTCAACGACTGGAACCTCTAGCACAGATACGCAGTATTTT. Combining the CDR3 with reference TRBV30 and TRBJ2-3 gives the whole variable domain SQTIHQWPATLVQPVGSPLSLECTVEGTSNPNLYWYRQAAGRGLQLLFYSVGIGQISSEVPQNLSASRPQDRQFILSSKKLLLSDSGFYLCASTTGTSSTDTQYFGPGTRLTVL.

This clonotype has just a few counts. The V and J genes are TRBV18 and TRBJ2-7, with TRBD2 matching 9 bases. Germline CDR1 is KGHSH and CDR2 is LQKENI. Trimming cost V 6 bases and J 5 bases; bases outside gene matches: 8. CDR3 length equals 14 residues. CDR3 bases: TGTGCCAGCTCTAATAGCGGGAGTGGCGACGAGCAGTACTTC. Encoded protein: CASSNSGSGDEQYF. Full variable domain (missing parts from reference TRBV18 and TRBJ2-7): NAGVMQNPRHLVRRRGQEARLRCSPMKGHSHVYWYRQLPEEGLKFMVYLQKENIIDESGMPKERFSAEFPKEGPSILRIQQVVRGDSAAYFCASSNSGSGDEQYFGPGTRLTVT.

The chain joins TRBV2 to TRBJ1-5; 7 bases map to TRBD1. V trimming: 5 bases; J trimming: 7 bases; junction bases outside the gene matches: 11. The germline CDR1 and CDR2 sequences are SNHLY and FYNNEI. CDR3 length equals 15 residues. In DNA, the CDR3 is TGTGCCAGCAGTCAAGACAGGGAGGCATGGCAGCCCCAGCATTTT. Translating it yields CASSQDREAWQPQHF.

As for this clonotype: A junction end diverges from the germline sequence, so it may reflect a read error. The chain has TRBV15 and TRBJ2-2, with 8 bases fitting TRBD2. The CDR3 has 20 amino acids. Germline CDR1 is LNHNV and CDR2 is YYDKDF (reference sequence). CDR3 sequence: CATSRGIPLSGSENTGEVFF. CDR3 in DNA: TGTGCCACCAGCAGAGGAATCCCGTTAAGCGGGAGCGAGAACACCGGGGAGGTGTTTTTT.

This clonotype was seen repeatedly, ten times or more. The rearrangement joins TRBV2 to TRBJ2-7; 7 bases agree with TRBD1. With 6 bases clipped from V and 5 bases from J, the junction kept 10 bases outside the gene matches. Germline V gene sequence: CDR1 SNHLY, CDR2 FYNNEI. The CDR3 has 14 amino acids. The CDR3 spells CASRALKQGNEQYF. Written as DNA, the CDR3 is TGTGCCAGCAGAGCACTGAAACAGGGGAACGAGCAGTACTTC. Full variable domain (remainder filled in from reference TRBV2 and TRBJ2-7): EPEVTQTPSHQVTQMGQEVILRCVPISNHLYFYWYRQILGQKVEFLVSFYNNEISEKSEIFDDQFSVERPDGSNFTLKIRSTKLEDSAMYFCASRALKQGNEQYFGPGTRLTVT.

This clonotype was seen a handful of times. This CDR3 reads CSASGPDTGELFF. The CDR3 bases are TGCAGTGCTAGTGGGCCGGACACCGGGGAGCTGTTTTTT. This chain joins TRBV20-1 and TRBJ2-2; D is ambiguous. V was clipped by 3 bases and J by 3 bases, with 8 bases between them. Germline loops: CDR1 DFQATT, CDR2 SNEGSKA (reference sequence). The CDR3 is 13 residues long.

This rearrangement joins TRBV19 to TRBJ1-5; weak D call: TRBD1 (5 bases). Trimming pared 10 bases from V and 0 bases from J, leaving 19 bases between. CDR1 and CDR2 from the germline V gene are LNHDA and SQIVND (reference sequence). CDR3 length: 16 amino acids. The CDR3 region is CATRDFKGYSNQPQHF. CDR3 coding DNA: TGTGCCACCCGGGATTTCAAGGGGTATAGCAATCAGCCCCAGCATTTT.

This clonotype has ten or more counts. The chain recombines TRBV28 with TRBJ2-7; 12 bases are a match to TRBD2. From germline, CDR1 is MDHEN and CDR2 SYDVKM. J lost 7 bases, V lost 7 bases, and 8 bases had no gene match. CDR3 length equals 14 residues. The CDR3 is CASTLGTSGLEQYF. In nucleotides, the CDR3 is TGTGCCAGCACCCTGGGGACTAGCGGGCTTGAGCAGTACTTC. Using reference TRBV28 and TRBJ2-7 for the parts outside the CDR3, the full variable domain is DVKVTQSSRYLVKRTGEKVFLECVQDMDHENMFWYRQDPGLGLRLIYFSYDVKMKEKGDIPEGYSVSREKKERFSLILESASTNQTSMYLCASTLGTSGLEQYFGPGTRLTVT.

CDR3 region: CASSPRTTGSTGETQYF. In nucleotides, the CDR3 is TGTGCCAGCAGCCCTCGAACGACCGGGTCCACAGGAGAGACCCAGTACTTC. The chain employs TRBV4-2 and TRBJ2-5; D is possibly TRBD1 (5 bases). Deletions cut 4 bases from V and 4 bases from J, with 22 bases between. Looked up from germline, CDR1 is LGHNA and CDR2 is YNFKEQ. This CDR3 region has 17 residues.

This chain uses TRBV19 with TRBJ2-7; unclear D gene. This CDR3 region has 14 residues. Germline CDR1 is LNHDA and CDR2 is SQIVND (reference sequence). The V gene lost 1 base and the J gene lost 5 bases, with 12 bases spanning the gap. Written as DNA, the CDR3 is TGTGCCAGTAGTATAGCTCTCGACCTCCACGAGCAGTACTTC. It yields the protein CASSIALDLHEQYF. Full variable domain (rest looked up from reference TRBV19 and TRBJ2-7): DGGITQSPKYLFRKEGQNVTLSCEQNLNHDAMYWYRQDPGQGLRLIYYSQIVNDFQKGDIAEGYSVSREKKESFPLTVTSAQKNPTAFYLCASSIALDLHEQYFGPGTRLTVT.